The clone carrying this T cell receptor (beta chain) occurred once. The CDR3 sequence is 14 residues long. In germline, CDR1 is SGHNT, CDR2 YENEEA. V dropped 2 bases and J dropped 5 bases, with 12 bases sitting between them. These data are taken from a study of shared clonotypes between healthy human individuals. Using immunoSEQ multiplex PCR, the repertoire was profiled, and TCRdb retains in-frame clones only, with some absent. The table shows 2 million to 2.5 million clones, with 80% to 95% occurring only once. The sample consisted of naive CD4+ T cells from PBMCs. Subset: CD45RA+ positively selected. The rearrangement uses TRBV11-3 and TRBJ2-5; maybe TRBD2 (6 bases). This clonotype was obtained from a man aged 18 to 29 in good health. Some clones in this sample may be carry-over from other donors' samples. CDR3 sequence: CASSLRGGGETQYF. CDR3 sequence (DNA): TGTGCCAGCAGCTTACGCGGAGGAGGGGAGACCCAGTACTTC.